Following are 25 T cell receptor beta chains from one sample sequenced in a study of OX40 agonist ivuxolimab in advanced cancers. Clones were sequenced by immunoSEQ multiplex PCR, and TCRdb holds only the in-frame ones, with some missing. The sample contains roughly 68,000 clones, 86% of which appear only once. Sequenced here: CD4+ or CD8+ T cells sorted from blood, sampled in a trial of the OX40 agonist ivuxolimab. These receptors were collected from an adult with an advanced solid tumor such as melanoma, head and neck, liver or kidney cancer.

The rearrangement uses TRBV6-6 and TRBJ2-3; D might be TRBD1 or TRBD2, each matching 5 bases. V was trimmed by 5 bases and J by 2 bases, leaving 11 bases between them. Germline CDR1 and CDR2: MNHNY and SVGAGI (reference sequence). The CDR3 is 14 amino acids. Here the CDR3 DNA reads TGTGCCAGCAGTCCGGGACGGGACACAGATACGCAGTATTTT. It encodes CASSPGRDTDTQYF.

The V and J genes are TRBV5-4 and TRBJ2-6, with 9 bases lining up with TRBD1. The CDR3 length is 16 residues. Germline V gives CDR1 SGHNT, CDR2 YYREEE (reference sequence). The trim removed 4 bases at V and 2 bases at J, leaving 4 bases unmatched. The DNA for the CDR3 is TGTGCCAGCAGCCCTGGGACAGGGCCTGGGGCCAACGTCCTGACTTTC. This translates into CASSPGTGPGANVLTF.

The gene calls are TRBV15 and TRBJ2-3; weak D call: TRBD2 (5 bases). The ends were cut back, 4 bases at V and 1 base at J, with 6 bases in the middle. The length of the CDR3 is 13 residues. CDR1 and CDR2 (germline): LNHNV, YYDKDF (reference sequence). The CDR3 DNA is TGTGCCACCAGCATCGGGGGCACAGATACGCAGTATTTT. Residues: CATSIGGTDTQYF.

This sequence joins TRBV18 and TRBJ2-1; TRBD2 might be the D (6 bases). The germline V and J ends were trimmed by 4 bases and 4 bases, with 14 bases remaining between them. Germline loops: CDR1 KGHSH, CDR2 LQKENI. This CDR3 spans 15 amino acids. CDR3 protein: CASSRLEGSYNEQFF. The CDR3 nucleotides read TGTGCCAGCTCACGTCTGGAGGGATCTTACAATGAGCAGTTCTTC.

This chain links TRBV30 with TRBJ2-3; 11 positions agree with TRBD1. CDR1 GTSNPN and CDR2 SVGIG come from the germline V gene (reference sequence). V lost 3 bases, J lost 2 bases, and 4 bases stayed unmatched. This CDR3 is built from 15 residues. The CDR3 sequence: CAWRFGQGATDTQYF. Here the CDR3 DNA reads TGTGCCTGGAGGTTCGGACAGGGGGCCACAGATACGCAGTATTTT.

J is TRBJ1-5 and V is TRBV27; 7 nucleotides line up with TRBD1. Germline CDR1 and CDR2: MNHEY and SMNVEV (reference sequence). The CDR3 is 21 amino acids. V shed 2 bases and J 1 base; nucleotides not matched to a gene: 20. The CDR3 here is CASSLRGRRDSGDTSNQPQHF. CDR3 nucleotides: TGTGCCAGCAGTTTAAGGGGGCGTCGGGACAGCGGGGATACGAGCAATCAGCCCCAGCATTTT.

The chain is built from TRBV19 and TRBJ1-1, with 7 bases matching TRBD1. With 4 bases clipped from V and 4 bases from J, the junction kept 9 bases outside the gene matches. Per the germline V gene, CDR1 is LNHDA and CDR2 is SQIVND (reference sequence). This CDR3 has 15 amino acids. The DNA of the CDR3 is TGTGCCAGTAGTACTAAGCGACAGGGAGGCACTGAAGCTTTCTTT. Translated: CASSTKRQGGTEAFF.

The chain combines TRBV4-2 with TRBJ2-2; the match to TRBD1 covers 7 bases. J lost 0 bases, V lost 5 bases, and 3 bases had no gene match. CDR3 length equals 15 residues. The germline V gene has CDR1 LGHNA and CDR2 YNFKEQ. For the CDR3, the DNA is TGTGCCAGCAGCTACGGGACAGCGAACACCGGGGAGCTGTTTTTT. Translating it yields CASSYGTANTGELFF.

This clone was recorded a few times. This chain connects TRBV7-3 to TRBJ1-1; a weak D match, TRBD1 (5 bases). Germline V CDR1 and CDR2: SGHTA, FQGTGA. The CDR3 spans 15 residues. V lost 0 bases to trimming and J lost 5 bases, with 13 bases between them. CDR3 protein: CASSLTGDGTTEAFF. In DNA form, the CDR3 reads TGTGCCAGCAGCTTAACGGGGGACGGAACAACTGAAGCTTTCTTT.

This clone has just one count. Here the CDR3 reads CASSSDRRVDGYTF. The DNA for the CDR3 is TGTGCCAGCAGCTCGGACCGGCGGGTGGATGGCTACACCTTC. V gene TRBV7-3 combines with J gene TRBJ1-2; D not certain. Germline CDR1 and CDR2: SGHTA and FQGTGA. The length of the CDR3 is 14 residues. Trimming took 4 bases from V and 6 from J, leaving 15 bases between them. Based on the CDR3 plus reference TRBV7-3 and TRBJ1-2, the full variable domain is GAGVSQTPSNKVTEKGKYVELRCDPISGHTALYWYRQSLGQGPEFLIYFQGTGAADDSGLPNDRFFAVRPEGSVSTLKIQRTERGDSAVYLCASSSDRRVDGYTFGSGTRLTVV.

J is TRBJ2-5 and V is TRBV7-9, with 10 bases fitting TRBD2. Germline V gene data show CDR1 as SEHNR and CDR2 as FQNEAQ (reference sequence). The CDR3 is made up of 15 amino acids. J lost 5 bases, V lost 5 bases, and 8 bases had no gene match. This CDR3 reads CASSKPSGGGETQYF. DNA for the CDR3: TGTGCCAGCAGCAAGCCTAGCGGGGGAGGGGAGACCCAGTACTTC.

The J gene is TRBJ2-5, the V gene TRBV28; 7 bases map to TRBD1. This CDR3 comprises 13 residues. Germline values: CDR1 MDHEN, CDR2 SYDVKM. The J segment lost 7 bases and the V segment lost 4 bases, leaving 6 bases of the junction unmatched. The CDR3 region is CASSSGGSRTQYF. DNA of the CDR3: TGTGCCAGCAGTTCAGGGGGTAGTCGGACCCAGTACTTC.

This clone was seen a few times. The rearrangement joins TRBV12-2 to TRBJ1-1. TRBV12-2 constitutes a pseudogene. The CDR3 sequence is 10 residues long. CDR3 amino acids: CASRLGTAFF. The CDR3 DNA reads as TGTGCAAGTCGCTTAGGCACCGCTTTCTTT.

V gene TRBV4-1 combines with J gene TRBJ2-1; D possibly corresponds to TRBD2 (5 bases). V was pared by 2 bases and J by 0 bases, with 11 bases between. The germline CDR1 and CDR2 sequences are MGHRA and YSYEKL. The CDR3 totals 16 residues. Here the CDR3 DNA reads TGCGCCAGCAGCCAACAGAGCGGTGGCTCCTACAATGAGCAGTTCTTC. Protein: CASSQQSGGSYNEQFF.

The genes are TRBV7-8 and TRBJ2-5; weak D call: TRBD2 (6 bases). Trimming took off 5 bases at V and 2 bases at J, with 15 bases between the two ends. This CDR3 is built from 15 residues. Germline V gene sequence: CDR1 SGHVS, CDR2 FQNEAQ. The CDR3 loop is CASSALGTLQETQYF. For the CDR3, the DNA is TGTGCCAGCAGCGCCCTCGGGACTTTACAAGAGACCCAGTACTTC. The full variable domain, its missing parts supplied by reference TRBV7-8 and TRBJ2-5, is GAGVSQSPRYKVAKRGQDVALRCDPISGHVSLFWYQQALGQGPEFLTYFQNEAQLDKSGLPSDRFFAERPEGSVSTLKIQRTQQEDSAVYLCASSALGTLQETQYFGPGTRLLVL.

This clone appeared a few times. In the same sample, other DNA sequences code for this CDR3. This rearrangement joins TRBV5-1 to TRBJ2-2; TRBD1 matches 8 bases. The J segment lost 1 base and the V segment lost 4 bases, leaving 6 bases of the junction unmatched. The CDR3 covers 16 residues. The germline V gene encodes CDR1 SGHRS and CDR2 YFSETQ. This CDR3 is CASSLAGTGNTGELFF. CDR3 sequence (DNA): TGCGCCAGCAGCCTAGCCGGGACAGGGAACACCGGGGAGCTGTTTTTT.

The genes are TRBV3-1 (or the pseudogene TRBV3-2) and TRBJ2-5; D gene ambiguous. V was trimmed by 0 bases and J by 12 bases, leaving 2 bases between them. The germline gives CDR1 LGHDT, CDR2 YNNKEL (reference sequence). CDR3 length: 9 residues. The CDR3 coding sequence is TGTGCCAGCAGCCAAGATAAGTACTTC. Translation gives CASSQDKYF.

This chain links TRBV7-2 with TRBJ2-7; no definite D call. CDR1 and CDR2 (germline): SGHTA, FQGNSA. Trimming removed 0 bases from V and 5 bases from J, with 14 bases in between. The CDR3 has 15 residues. CDR3 sequence reads: CASSLAWAPNHEQYF. CDR3 coding DNA: TGTGCCAGCAGCTTAGCGTGGGCCCCCAACCACGAGCAGTACTTC.

The chain recombines TRBV6-8 with TRBJ1-5, with TRBD1 identical over 7 bases. J gave up 4 bases and V 6 bases, and 12 bases lay outside the gene matches. Germline V gene lookup returns CDR1 MNHGY and CDR2 SAAAGT. There are 16 residues in the CDR3. The CDR3 loop reads CASSSERRGRNQPQHF. For the CDR3, the DNA is TGTGCCAGCAGCTCTGAGAGGAGGGGGCGGAATCAGCCCCAGCATTTT.

The chain joins TRBV7-3 to TRBJ2-7; no firm D call. The V end was cut by 2 bases, the J end by 7 bases, with 6 bases between. Germline assignment: CDR1 SGHTA and CDR2 FQGTGA. CDR3 size: 11 residues. Written as DNA, the CDR3 is TGTGCCAGCAGCTTACAGGTTGAGCAGTACTTC. Translation gives CASSLQVEQYF. The variable domain in full, completed from reference TRBV7-3 and TRBJ2-7, reads GAGVSQTPSNKVTEKGKYVELRCDPISGHTALYWYRQSLGQGPEFLIYFQGTGAADDSGLPNDRFFAVRPEGSVSTLKIQRTERGDSAVYLCASSLQVEQYFGPGTRLTVT.

The genes are TRBV6-5 and TRBJ2-7; D might be TRBD1 or TRBD2, each matching 6 bases. The CDR3 has 15 amino acids. The germline V gene has CDR1 MNHEY and CDR2 SVGAGI. V lost 5 bases and J lost 5, with 19 bases in between. The CDR3 nucleotides read TGTGCCAGCAGTCTTAATAGTAGACGGGGGCACGAGCAGTACTTC. As protein: CASSLNSRRGHEQYF.

CDR3 nucleotides: TGTGCCAGCAGCGAGGGGGGCCTTTATGGCTACACCTTC. Encoded protein: CASSEGGLYGYTF. The chain combines TRBV25-1 with TRBJ1-2; possibly TRBD1 for D (6 bases). The CDR3 has 13 amino acids. Trimming stripped 6 bases from V and 5 bases from J, with 13 bases between. The germline V gene encodes CDR1 MGHDK and CDR2 SYGVNS.

The chain carries TRBV5-4 and TRBJ2-3; no reliable D call. CDR1 is SGHNT, CDR2 YYREEE, per germline (reference sequence). The CDR3 is made up of 13 amino acids. Trimming removed 0 bases at V and 4 bases at J, with 6 bases between. The CDR3 DNA sequence: TGTGCCAGCAGCTTGGACCGCCCAGATACGCAGTATTTT. Its translation: CASSLDRPDTQYF.

The genes are TRBV5-1 and TRBJ2-5; TRBD2 agrees at 14 bases. V dropped 4 bases and J dropped 5; count of bases not matched to a gene: 4. This CDR3 is 15 amino acids long. Germline V lookup: CDR1 SGHRS, CDR2 YFSETQ. CDR3 in amino acids: CASSPGLAGDETQYF. DNA for the CDR3: TGCGCCAGCAGCCCGGGACTAGCGGGGGATGAGACCCAGTACTTC.

This clone was observed a few times. The V and J genes are TRBV2 and TRBJ1-2; a weak D match, TRBD1 (5 bases). V was trimmed by 2 bases and J by 7 bases, leaving 11 bases between them. In germline, CDR1 is SNHLY, CDR2 FYNNEI. The length of the CDR3 is 13 residues. In nucleotides, the CDR3 is TGTGCCAGCAGTGAACACGGGGGAGCTGGCTACACCTTC. Protein: CASSEHGGAGYTF.